This T cell receptor beta chain came from a study of CD8+ T cells in alopecia areata. Extraction and reverse transcription of RNA yielded cDNA as the sequencing template. Only in-frame clones appear in the TCRdb table, and some are missing; sequencing was by immunoSEQ multiplex PCR. Of over 100,000 clones in the sample, more than 40% were seen once. Between the trimmed V and J ends, which lost 0 bases and 9 bases, there was a span of 16 bases. The CDR3 has 14 residues. Germline V lookup: CDR1 SGDLS, CDR2 YYNGEE. The treatment denotes: oral pan-JAK inhibitor, 5-10 mg twice daily. This receptor was identified in a human donor with alopecia areata. The genes are TRBV9 and TRBJ2-7; maybe TRBD1 (6 bases). Here the sequenced sample was CD4+ T cells sorted from blood, taken at week 4, from a patient treated with tofacitinib. CDR3 region: CASSVAYEGTPQYF. For the CDR3, the DNA is TGTGCCAGCAGCGTAGCATATGAAGGGACACCGCAGTACTTC.